The following is a T cell receptor (beta chain) sequence with its context. Original handling: Cell counts per sample came from amplifying reference gene primers. Assay used: immunoSEQ multiplex PCR; TCRdb lists only in-frame clones, some missing. From that table come the V and J calls and clone size; the DNA was used to work out D and trimming. This table holds almost 250,000 clones, 80% to 90% found once. Recovery among Cohort 3 donors was established by two negative PCRs, clearance, or symptom resolution. The data originate from a study of blood T cell repertoires in COVID-19. Study as a whole: Samples came from the United States, Italy and Spain, spanning acute and convalescent COVID-19.

Germline V lookup: CDR1 SGHAT, CDR2 FQNNGV. This CDR3 is built from 16 residues. Trimming shortened V by 1 base and J by 5 bases, and 17 bases separated the two germline ends. Sequencing input: PBMCs or T cells enriched from blood (not recorded which). The clonotype was recovered from a woman in her 30s who had recovered from COVID-19. The rearrangement joins TRBV11-2 to TRBJ1-2, with a weak D call TRBD1 (6 bases). The CDR3 DNA reads as TGTGCCAGCAGCTTAGGAGTAGGGGACAAATCATATGGCTACACCTTC. As protein: CASSLGVGDKSYGYTF.